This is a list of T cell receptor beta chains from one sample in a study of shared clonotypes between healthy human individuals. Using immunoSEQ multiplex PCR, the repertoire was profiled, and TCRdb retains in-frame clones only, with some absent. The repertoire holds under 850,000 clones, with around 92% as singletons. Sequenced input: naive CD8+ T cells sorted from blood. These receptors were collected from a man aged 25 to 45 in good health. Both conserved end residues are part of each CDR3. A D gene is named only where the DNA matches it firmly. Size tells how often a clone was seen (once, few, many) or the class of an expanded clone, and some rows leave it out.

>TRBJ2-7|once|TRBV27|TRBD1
CASSTGTGVGEQYF
TGTGCCAGCAGTACCGGGACAGGGGTTGGCGAGCAGTACTTC
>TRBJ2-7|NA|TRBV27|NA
CASSFFGLREQYF
TGTGCCAGCAGTTTTTTCGGGTTACGGGAGCAGTACTTC
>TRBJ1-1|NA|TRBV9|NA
CASTRGQEAFF
TGTGCCAGCACCCGGGGCCAGGAAGCTTTCTTT
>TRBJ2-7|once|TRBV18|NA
CASSPPTGVYEQYF
TGTGCCAGCTCACCACCTACGGGAGTCTACGAGCAGTACTTC
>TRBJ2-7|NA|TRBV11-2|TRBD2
CASSLSPGTSGGEQYF
TGTGCCAGCAGCCTTTCCCCAGGGACTAGCGGTGGCGAGCAGTACTTC
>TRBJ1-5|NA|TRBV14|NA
CASSSAQDASSIAGSGNQPQHF
TGTGCCAGCAGCTCAGCCCAAGATGCGTCAAGCATCGCAGGATCAGGCAATCAGCCCCAGCATTTT
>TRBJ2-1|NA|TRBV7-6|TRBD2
CASSSPLAGEESEQFF
TGTGCCAGCAGCTCGCCACTAGCGGGAGAAGAAAGTGAGCAGTTCTTC
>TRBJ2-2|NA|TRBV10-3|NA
CAISESSWSRNTGELFF
TGTGCCATCAGTGAGTCGTCTTGGAGTAGGAACACCGGGGAGCTGTTTTTT
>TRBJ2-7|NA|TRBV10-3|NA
CAISYNYEQYF
TGTGCCATCAGTTATAACTACGAGCAGTACTTC
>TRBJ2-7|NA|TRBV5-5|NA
CASSQPNTGGDEQYF
TGTGCCAGCAGCCAACCAAACACGGGGGGCGACGAGCAGTACTTC
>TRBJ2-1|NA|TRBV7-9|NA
CASSSTLYNEQFF
TGTGCCAGCAGCTCGACCCTCTACAATGAGCAGTTCTTC
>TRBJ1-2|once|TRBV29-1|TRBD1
CSVALFTGGEEGNYGYTF
TGCAGCGTGGCCCTCTTCACAGGGGGCGAGGAGGGTAACTATGGCTACACCTTC
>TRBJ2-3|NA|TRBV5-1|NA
CASSSEEADTQYF
TGCGCCAGCAGCTCTGAGGAGGCAGATACGCAGTATTTT
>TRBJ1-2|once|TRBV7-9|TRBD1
CASSSGTGNYGYTF
TGTGCCAGCAGCTCCGGGACAGGGAACTATGGCTACACCTTC
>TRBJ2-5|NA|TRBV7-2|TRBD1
CASSPRQGAWETQYF
TGTGCCAGCAGCCCGCGACAGGGGGCGTGGGAGACCCAGTACTTC
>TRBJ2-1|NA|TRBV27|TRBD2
CASSTGTTYNEQFF
TGTGCCAGCAGCACCGGGACTACCTACAATGAGCAGTTCTTC
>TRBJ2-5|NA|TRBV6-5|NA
CASRDPSGLTETQYF
TGTGCCAGCAGGGATCCCTCCGGCCTCACGGAGACCCAGTACTTC
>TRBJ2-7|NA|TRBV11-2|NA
CASSLGNYEQYF
TGTGCCAGCAGCTTAGGGAACTACGAGCAGTACTTC
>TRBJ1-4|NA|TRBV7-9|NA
CASSQEGGATNEKLFF
TGTGCCAGCAGCCAAGAGGGGGGAGCGACTAATGAAAAACTGTTTTTT
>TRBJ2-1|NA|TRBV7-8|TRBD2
CASNQGTSRDNEQFF
TGTGCCAGCAACCAAGGGACTAGCCGCGACAATGAGCAGTTCTTC
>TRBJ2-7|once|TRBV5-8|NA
CASSLGLNEQYF
TGTGCCAGCAGCTTGGGGTTGAACGAGCAGTACTTC
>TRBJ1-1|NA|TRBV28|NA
CASSFAGFEAFF
TGTGCCAGCAGTTTCGCGGGATTTGAAGCTTTCTTT
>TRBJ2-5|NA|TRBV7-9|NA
CASSLGGVQETQYF
TGTGCCAGCAGCTTAGGGGGGGTTCAAGAGACCCAGTACTTC
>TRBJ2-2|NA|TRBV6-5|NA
CARAGTPGVIGELFF
TGTGCCAGGGCCGGGACACCGGGCGTAATAGGGGAGCTGTTTTTT
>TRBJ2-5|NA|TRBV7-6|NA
CASSLEGDLKTQYF
TGTGCCAGCAGCTTAGAGGGAGACCTCAAGACCCAGTACTTC
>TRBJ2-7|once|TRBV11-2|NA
CASSLEPTYEQYF
TGTGCCAGCAGCTTAGAACCGACCTACGAGCAGTACTTC